A selection of T cell receptor beta chains follows, all from one sample in a study of T cell responses to AZD1222 COVID-19 vaccine. Repertoires were generated with immunoSEQ multiplex PCR, while TCRdb's copy carries only in-frame clones and drops some. Among 100,000 to 140,000 clones listed, around 92% were seen once. The sample in question was peripheral blood, obtained on day 0 of AZD1222 vaccination. The source of these receptors is an adult in good health. Both conserved end residues are part of each CDR3.

j_call v_call cdr3_aa
TRBJ2-7 TRBV7-6 CASSLGGGRPPYEQYF
TRBJ1-5 TRBV7-8 CASSLAPTARAQPQHF
TRBJ2-3 TRBV24-1 CATSPGTSGGRAEYF
TRBJ1-2 TRBV12-3/TRBV12-4 CASRGGQVHGYTF
TRBJ2-2 TRBV5-1 CASSSGQGAGELFF
TRBJ2-1 TRBV19 CASRLAGGPNEQFF
TRBJ2-7 TRBV15 CATSRGYYEQYF
TRBJ1-6 TRBV7-2 CASSLSPVQGASYNSPLHF
TRBJ2-5 TRBV3-1/TRBV3-2 CASSQVKAFQETQYF
TRBJ2-3 TRBV5-1 CASSSRPSGSLPDTQYF
TRBJ2-7 TRBV12-3/TRBV12-4 CASFRGGGFEQYF
TRBJ1-5 TRBV28 CASINYSKNQPQHF
TRBJ2-1 TRBV7-2 CAVQRWREGRTEQFF
TRBJ1-1 TRBV7-9 CASSPLGGLNTEAFF
TRBJ2-3 TRBV5-1 CASSLGGTSGRGTDTQYF
TRBJ1-4 TRBV5-1 CASSFLGGGEKLFF
TRBJ2-2 TRBV2 CASSAEARWGFGELFF
TRBJ2-7 TRBV12-3/TRBV12-4 CASSRGYEQYF
TRBJ2-7 TRBV28 CASSEIGALSYEQYF
TRBJ2-1 TRBV3-1/TRBV3-2 CASSLGQGDYNEQFF
TRBJ1-6 TRBV7-3 CASSLDGRRSPLHF
TRBJ2-7 TRBV18 CASSPEGQGYEQYF
TRBJ2-5 TRBV5-4 CASSSTSGEYETQYF
TRBJ1-5 TRBV12-3/TRBV12-4 CASSLRGNQPQHF
TRBJ2-2 TRBV9 CASSVAEGTGHTGELFF
TRBJ2-1 TRBV5-4 CASSLRGSYNEQFF
TRBJ1-6 TRBV3-1/TRBV3-2 CASSQVGGGSPLHF
TRBJ2-1 TRBV9 CASSVGLPNEQFF
TRBJ2-5 TRBV7-2 CASSRDRGAETQYF
TRBJ1-1 TRBV30 CAWRVGAWTEAFF
TRBJ1-4 TRBV5-1 CASSFSGGTGTNEKLFF
TRBJ1-5 TRBV28 CASTSGTADQPQHF
TRBJ1-5 TRBV3-1/TRBV3-2 CASSQGANQPQHF
TRBJ2-1 TRBV7-3 CASSRTGASSYNEQFF
TRBJ1-5 TRBV6-2/TRBV6-3 CASSLRTTGTFLPQHF
TRBJ2-2 TRBV11-3 CASSLGGRQTGELFF
TRBJ2-7 TRBV7-9 CASSPRDRVYEQYF
TRBJ1-4 TRBV7-9 CASSLDWQEKLFF
TRBJ2-3 TRBV2 CASSVTDTQYF
TRBJ2-1 TRBV15 CATRDGLARDNEQFF
TRBJ2-7 TRBV7-2 CASSPGQGTYEQYF
TRBJ2-2 TRBV6-2/TRBV6-3 CASSRGRNTGELFF
TRBJ2-7 TRBV4-3 CASSQESQGLTSLRTYEQYF
TRBJ1-1 TRBV7-2 CASSLGGSRTEAFF
TRBJ2-1 TRBV6-5 CATALAGGSNEQFF
TRBJ1-1 TRBV23-1 CATDDRGQFVHTEAFF
TRBJ2-7 TRBV19 CASSRDHPYEQYF
TRBJ2-1 TRBV7-2 CASSLRGNNEQFF
TRBJ2-7 TRBV5-1 CASSLDFRAGGTYEQYF
TRBJ1-6 TRBV11-3 CASSSEDRDYNSPLHF
TRBJ1-2 TRBV4-3 CASSQGRRTGGAGYGYTF
TRBJ1-2 TRBV4-1 CASSNRTVNYGYTF
TRBJ1-1 TRBV3-1/TRBV3-2 CASSRSPDGTMNTEAFF
TRBJ1-6 TRBV7-3 CASSLERRSPLHF
TRBJ1-3 TRBV7-3 CASSLELGNTIYF